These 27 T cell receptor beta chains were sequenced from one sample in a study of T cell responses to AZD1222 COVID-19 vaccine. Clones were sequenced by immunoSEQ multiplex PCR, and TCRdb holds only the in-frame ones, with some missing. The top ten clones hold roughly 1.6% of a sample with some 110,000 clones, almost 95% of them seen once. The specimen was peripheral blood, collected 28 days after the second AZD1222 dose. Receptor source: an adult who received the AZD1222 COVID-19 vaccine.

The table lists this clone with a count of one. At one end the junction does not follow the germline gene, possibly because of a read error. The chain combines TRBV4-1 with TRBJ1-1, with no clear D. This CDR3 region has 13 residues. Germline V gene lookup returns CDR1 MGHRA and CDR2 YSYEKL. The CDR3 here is CASSQLMKTEAFF. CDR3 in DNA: TGCGCCAGCAGCCAACTCATGAAGACTGAAGCTTTCTTT.

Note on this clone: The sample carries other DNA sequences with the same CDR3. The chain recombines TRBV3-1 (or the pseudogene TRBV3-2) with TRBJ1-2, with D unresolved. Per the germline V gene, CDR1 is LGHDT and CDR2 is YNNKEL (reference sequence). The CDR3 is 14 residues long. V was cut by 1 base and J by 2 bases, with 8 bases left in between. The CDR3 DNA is TGTGCCAGCAGCCAAGGCCCAGCCAACTATGGCTACACCTTC. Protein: CASSQGPANYGYTF.

Written as DNA, the CDR3 is TGTGCCAGCAGCGTAGGCCAGGGAAACTACAATGAGCAGTTCTTC. Its protein is CASSVGQGNYNEQFF. The chain links TRBV9 to TRBJ2-1, with D perhaps matching TRBD1 (5 bases). This CDR3 is built from 15 residues. The V gene lost 0 bases and the J gene lost 3 bases, with 10 bases spanning the gap. Germline values: CDR1 SGDLS, CDR2 YYNGEE.

CDR3 amino acids: CASSSRQGTFQPQHF. The CDR3 region has the DNA TGTGCCAGCAGTTCCAGACAGGGAACCTTTCAGCCCCAGCATTTT. This rearrangement joins TRBV28 to TRBJ1-5; 7 bases line up with TRBD1. After removal of 4 bases from V and 6 bases from J, the junction contained 9 bases not matched to a gene. The CDR3 totals 15 residues. Germline values: CDR1 MDHEN, CDR2 SYDVKM.

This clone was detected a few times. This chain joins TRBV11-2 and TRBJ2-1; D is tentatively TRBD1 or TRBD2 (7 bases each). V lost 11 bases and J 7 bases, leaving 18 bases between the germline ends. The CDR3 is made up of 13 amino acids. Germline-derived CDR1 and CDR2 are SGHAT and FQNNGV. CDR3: CAGGGGGANEQFF. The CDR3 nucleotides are TGTGCCGGCGGGGGAGGGGGCGCGAATGAGCAGTTCTTC.

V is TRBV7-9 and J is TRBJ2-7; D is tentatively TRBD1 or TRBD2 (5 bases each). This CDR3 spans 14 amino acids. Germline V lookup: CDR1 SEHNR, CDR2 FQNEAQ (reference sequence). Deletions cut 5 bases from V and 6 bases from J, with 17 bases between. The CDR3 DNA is TGTGCCAGCAGCCCCGGGGCTTCATGGAGCGAGCAGTACTTC. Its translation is CASSPGASWSEQYF.

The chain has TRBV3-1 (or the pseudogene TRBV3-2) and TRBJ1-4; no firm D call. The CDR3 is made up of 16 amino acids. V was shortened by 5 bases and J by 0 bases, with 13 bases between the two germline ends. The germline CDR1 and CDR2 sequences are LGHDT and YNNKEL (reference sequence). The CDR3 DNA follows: TGTGCCAGCAGCTCCCGACTGTCTGCAACTAATGAAAAACTGTTTTTT. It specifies CASSSRLSATNEKLFF.

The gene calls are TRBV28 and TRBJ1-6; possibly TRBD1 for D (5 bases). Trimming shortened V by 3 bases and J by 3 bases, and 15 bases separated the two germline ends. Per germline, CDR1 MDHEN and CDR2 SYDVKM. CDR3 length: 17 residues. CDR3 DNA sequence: TGTGCCAGCAGTTTGGTCAGGGAACGATACTATAATTCACCCCTCCACTTT. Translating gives CASSLVRERYYNSPLHF.

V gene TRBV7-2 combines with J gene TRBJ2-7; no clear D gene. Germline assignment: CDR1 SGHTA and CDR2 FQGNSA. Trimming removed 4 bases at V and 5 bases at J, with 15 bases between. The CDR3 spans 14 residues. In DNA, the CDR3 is TGTGCCAGCAGCTCAGAGGTGGGCGTCCACGAGCAGTACTTC. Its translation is CASSSEVGVHEQYF.

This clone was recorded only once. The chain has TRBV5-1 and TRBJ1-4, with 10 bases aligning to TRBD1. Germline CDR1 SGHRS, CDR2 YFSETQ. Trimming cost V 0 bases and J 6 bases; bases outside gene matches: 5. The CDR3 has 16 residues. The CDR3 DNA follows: TGCGCCAGCAGCTTGGGGGACAGGGGAGAGGATGAAAAACTGTTTTTT. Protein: CASSLGDRGEDEKLFF. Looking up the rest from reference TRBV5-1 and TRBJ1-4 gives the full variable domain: KAGVTQTPRYLIKTRGQQVTLSCSPISGHRSVSWYQQTPGQGLQFLFEYFSETQRNKGNFPGRFSGRQFSNSRSEMNVSTLELGDSALYLCASSLGDRGEDEKLFFGSGTQLSVL.

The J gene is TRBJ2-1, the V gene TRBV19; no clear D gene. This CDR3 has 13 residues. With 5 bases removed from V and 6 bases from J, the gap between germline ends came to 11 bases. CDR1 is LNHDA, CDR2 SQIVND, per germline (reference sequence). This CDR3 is CASSSRVGNEQFF. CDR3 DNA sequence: TGTGCCAGTAGTTCAAGGGTGGGCAATGAGCAGTTCTTC.

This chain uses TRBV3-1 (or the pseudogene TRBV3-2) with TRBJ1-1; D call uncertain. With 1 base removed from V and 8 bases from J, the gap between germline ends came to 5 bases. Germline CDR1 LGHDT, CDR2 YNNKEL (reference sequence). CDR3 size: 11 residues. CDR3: CASSQGREAFF. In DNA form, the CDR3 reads TGTGCCAGCAGCCAAGGAAGGGAAGCTTTCTTT.

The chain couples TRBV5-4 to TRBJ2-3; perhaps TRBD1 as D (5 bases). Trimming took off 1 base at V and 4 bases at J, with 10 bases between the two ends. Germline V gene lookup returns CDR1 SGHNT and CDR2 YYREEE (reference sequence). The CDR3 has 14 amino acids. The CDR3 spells CASSLLEGADTQYF. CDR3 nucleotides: TGTGCCAGCAGCTTGCTCGAAGGGGCAGATACGCAGTATTTT.

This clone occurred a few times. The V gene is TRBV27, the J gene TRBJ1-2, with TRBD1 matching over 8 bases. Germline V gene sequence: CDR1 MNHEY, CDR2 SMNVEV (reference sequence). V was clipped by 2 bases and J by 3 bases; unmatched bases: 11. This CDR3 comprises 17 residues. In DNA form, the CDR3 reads TGTGCCAGCAGTTTAGGACAGGGAGGGGGCTCGTACTATGGCTACACCTTC. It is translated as CASSLGQGGGSYYGYTF.

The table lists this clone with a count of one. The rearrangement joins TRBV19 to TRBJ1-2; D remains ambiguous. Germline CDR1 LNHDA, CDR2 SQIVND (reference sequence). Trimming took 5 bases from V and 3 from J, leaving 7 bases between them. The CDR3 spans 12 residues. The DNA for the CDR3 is TGTGCCAGTAGTGATGGGGACTATGGCTACACCTTC. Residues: CASSDGDYGYTF.

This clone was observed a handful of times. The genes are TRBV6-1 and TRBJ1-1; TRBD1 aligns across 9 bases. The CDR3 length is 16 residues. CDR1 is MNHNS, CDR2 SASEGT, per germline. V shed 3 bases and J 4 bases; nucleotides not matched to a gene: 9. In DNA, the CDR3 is TGTGCCAGCAGTGAGACTCCGGGACAGGGATCCACTGAAGCTTTCTTT. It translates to CASSETPGQGSTEAFF.

The CDR3: CATSDLRDSSYNEQFF. The CDR3 DNA is TGTGCCACCAGTGATCTCCGGGACAGTAGCTACAATGAGCAGTTCTTC. This rearrangement joins TRBV24-1 to TRBJ2-1; 7 bases line up with TRBD1. With V trimmed by 3 bases and J by 3 bases, 7 bases remained unmatched. Germline V gene data show CDR1 as KGHDR and CDR2 as SFDVKD. The CDR3 has 16 amino acids.

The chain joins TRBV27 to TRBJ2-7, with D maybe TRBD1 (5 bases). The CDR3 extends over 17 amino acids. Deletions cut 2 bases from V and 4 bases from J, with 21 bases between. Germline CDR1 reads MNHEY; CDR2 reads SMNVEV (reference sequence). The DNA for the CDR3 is TGTGCCAGCAGTTTAAGGGTTCCTGGCAGGGTGACTTACGAGCAGTACTTC. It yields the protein CASSLRVPGRVTYEQYF.

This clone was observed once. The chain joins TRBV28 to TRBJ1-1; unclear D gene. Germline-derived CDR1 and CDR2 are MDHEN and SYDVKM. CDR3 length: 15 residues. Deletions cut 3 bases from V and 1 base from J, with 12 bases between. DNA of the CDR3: TGTGCCAGCAGTTTGGGAGACATCTCGAACACTGAAGCTTTCTTT. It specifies CASSLGDISNTEAFF.

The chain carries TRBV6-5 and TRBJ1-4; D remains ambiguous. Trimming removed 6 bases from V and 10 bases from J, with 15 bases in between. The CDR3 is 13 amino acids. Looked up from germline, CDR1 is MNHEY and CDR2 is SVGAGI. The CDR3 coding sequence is TGTGCCAGCAGCCTTGCCCGTCTGGGAAAACTGTTTTTT. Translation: CASSLARLGKLFF.

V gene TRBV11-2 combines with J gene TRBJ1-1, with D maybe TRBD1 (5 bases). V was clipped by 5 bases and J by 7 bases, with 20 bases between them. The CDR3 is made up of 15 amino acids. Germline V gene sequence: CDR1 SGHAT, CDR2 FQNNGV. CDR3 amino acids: CASSPGRPEQGEAFF. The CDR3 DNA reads TGTGCCAGCAGCCCGGGACGCCCCGAGCAGGGTGAAGCTTTCTTT.

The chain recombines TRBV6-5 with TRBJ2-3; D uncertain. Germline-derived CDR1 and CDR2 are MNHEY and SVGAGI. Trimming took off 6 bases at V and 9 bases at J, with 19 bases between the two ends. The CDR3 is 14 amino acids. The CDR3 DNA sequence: TGTGCCAGCAGGCCCGGCTATTCTTCTGGAACGCAGTATTTT. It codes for CASRPGYSSGTQYF.

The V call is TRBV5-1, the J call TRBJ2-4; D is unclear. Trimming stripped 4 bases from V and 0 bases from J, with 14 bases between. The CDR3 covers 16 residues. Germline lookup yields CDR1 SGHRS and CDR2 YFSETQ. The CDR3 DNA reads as TGCGCCAGCAGCCTACAATCCAGTCTAGCCAAAAACATTCAGTACTTC. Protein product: CASSLQSSLAKNIQYF.

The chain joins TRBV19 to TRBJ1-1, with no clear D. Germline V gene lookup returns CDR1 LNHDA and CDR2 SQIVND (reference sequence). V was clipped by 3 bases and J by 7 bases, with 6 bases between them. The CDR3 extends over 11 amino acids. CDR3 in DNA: TGTGCCAGTAGTATCCTCAATGAAGCTTTCTTT. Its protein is CASSILNEAFF. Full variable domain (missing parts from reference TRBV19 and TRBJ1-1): DGGITQSPKYLFRKEGQNVTLSCEQNLNHDAMYWYRQDPGQGLRLIYYSQIVNDFQKGDIAEGYSVSREKKESFPLTVTSAQKNPTAFYLCASSILNEAFFGQGTRLTVV.

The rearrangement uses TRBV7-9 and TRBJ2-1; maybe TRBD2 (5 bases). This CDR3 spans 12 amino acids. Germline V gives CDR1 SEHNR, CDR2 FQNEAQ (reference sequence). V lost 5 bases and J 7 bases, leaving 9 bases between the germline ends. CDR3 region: CASSRTGNEQFF. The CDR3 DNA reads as TGTGCCAGCAGCCGCACGGGGAATGAGCAGTTCTTC.

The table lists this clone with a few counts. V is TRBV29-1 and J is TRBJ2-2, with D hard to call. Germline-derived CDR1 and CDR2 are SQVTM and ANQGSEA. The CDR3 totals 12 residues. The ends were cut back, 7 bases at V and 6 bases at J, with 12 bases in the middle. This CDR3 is CSAVQGPGELFF. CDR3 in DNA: TGCAGCGCTGTTCAAGGGCCCGGGGAGCTGTTTTTT.

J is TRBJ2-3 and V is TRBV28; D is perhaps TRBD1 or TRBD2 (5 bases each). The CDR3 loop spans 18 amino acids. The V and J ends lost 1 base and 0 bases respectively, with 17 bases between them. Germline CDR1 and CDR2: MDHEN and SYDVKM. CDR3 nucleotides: TGTGCCAGCAGTTTATTTGTGGGGGTAAAGGGTAGCACAGATACGCAGTATTTT. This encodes CASSLFVGVKGSTDTQYF.